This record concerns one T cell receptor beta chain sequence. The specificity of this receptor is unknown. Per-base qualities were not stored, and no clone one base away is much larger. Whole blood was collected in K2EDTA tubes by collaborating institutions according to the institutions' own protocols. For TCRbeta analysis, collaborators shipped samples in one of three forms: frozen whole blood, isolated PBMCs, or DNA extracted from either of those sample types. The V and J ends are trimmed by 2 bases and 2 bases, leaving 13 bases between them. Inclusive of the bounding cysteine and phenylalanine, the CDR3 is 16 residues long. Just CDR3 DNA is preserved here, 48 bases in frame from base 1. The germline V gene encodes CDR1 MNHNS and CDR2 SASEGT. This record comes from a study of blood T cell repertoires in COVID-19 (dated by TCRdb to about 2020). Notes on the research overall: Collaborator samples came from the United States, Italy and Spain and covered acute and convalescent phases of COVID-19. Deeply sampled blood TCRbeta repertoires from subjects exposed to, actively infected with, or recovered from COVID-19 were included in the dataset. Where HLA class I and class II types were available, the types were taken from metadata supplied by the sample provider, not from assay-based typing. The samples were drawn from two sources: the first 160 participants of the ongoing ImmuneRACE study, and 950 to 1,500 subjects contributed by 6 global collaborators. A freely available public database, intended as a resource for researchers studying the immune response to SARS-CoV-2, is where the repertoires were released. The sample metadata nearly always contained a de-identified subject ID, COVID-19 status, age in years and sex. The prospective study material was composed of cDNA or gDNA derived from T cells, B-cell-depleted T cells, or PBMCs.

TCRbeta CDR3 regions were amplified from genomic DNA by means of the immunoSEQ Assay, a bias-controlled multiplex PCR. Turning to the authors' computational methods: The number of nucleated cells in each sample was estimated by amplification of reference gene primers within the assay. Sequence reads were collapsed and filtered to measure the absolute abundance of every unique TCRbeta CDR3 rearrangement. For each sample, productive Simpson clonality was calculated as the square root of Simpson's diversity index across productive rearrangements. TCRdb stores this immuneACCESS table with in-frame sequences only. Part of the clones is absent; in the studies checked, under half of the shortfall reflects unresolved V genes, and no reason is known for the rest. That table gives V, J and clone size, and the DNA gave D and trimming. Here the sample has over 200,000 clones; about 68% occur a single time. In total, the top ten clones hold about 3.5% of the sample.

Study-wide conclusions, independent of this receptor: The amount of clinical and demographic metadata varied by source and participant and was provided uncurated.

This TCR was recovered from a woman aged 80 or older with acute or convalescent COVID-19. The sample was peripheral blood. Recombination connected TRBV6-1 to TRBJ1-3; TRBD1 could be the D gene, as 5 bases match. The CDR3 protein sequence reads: CASSELSAGTGNTIYF. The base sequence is TGTGCCAGCAGTGAACTGTCAGCAGGGACTGGAAACACCATATATTTT.